The 4 T cell receptor beta chains below come from one sample, sequenced in a study of cytomegalovirus exposure and HLA in healthy donors. Researchers ran the PCR with 60 Vbeta and 13 Jbeta primers. TCRdb's copy holds only in-frame clones and misses some; the assay was immunoSEQ multiplex PCR. The sample lists some 140,000 clones; over 70% were seen once. Sequenced material: PBMCs. The receptors shown here come from a young man in good health and CMV-seronegative.

The V call is TRBV7-3, the J call TRBJ2-2, with no clear D. The CDR3 spans 12 residues. Germline assignment: CDR1 SGHTA and CDR2 FQGTGA. V lost 5 bases, J lost 6 bases, and 7 bases lay in between. For the CDR3, the DNA is TGTGCCAGCAGCCCTCTAGCCGGGGAGCTGTTTTTT. Its protein is CASSPLAGELFF. The variable domain in full, with the rest retrieved from reference TRBV7-3 and TRBJ2-2, is GAGVSQTPSNKVTEKGKYVELRCDPISGHTALYWYRQSLGQGPEFLIYFQGTGAADDSGLPNDRFFAVRPEGSVSTLKIQRTERGDSAVYLCASSPLAGELFFGEGSRLTVL.

This clone is a singleton in its sample. The J gene is TRBJ1-1, the V gene TRBV6-1; 9 nucleotides agree with TRBD1. The trim removed 6 bases at V and 1 base at J, leaving 3 bases unmatched. The germline V gene has CDR1 MNHNS and CDR2 SASEGT. There are 14 residues in the CDR3. The CDR3 here is CASRPGQGNTEAFF. In DNA form, the CDR3 reads TGTGCCAGCAGGCCGGGACAGGGGAACACTGAAGCTTTCTTT.

V usage is TRBV2 and J usage is TRBJ2-5, with a tentative D call TRBD2 (6 bases). V dropped 2 bases and J dropped 7 bases, with 20 bases sitting between them. The germline V gene has CDR1 SNHLY and CDR2 FYNNEI. The CDR3 loop spans 16 amino acids. This CDR3 is CASSEPSPTGRGTQYF. The CDR3 bases are TGTGCCAGCAGTGAACCGTCCCCGACCGGGCGGGGGACCCAGTACTTC.

The chain uses TRBV6-5 and TRBJ2-7; 9 nucleotides agree with TRBD1. The ends lost 0 bases at V and 4 bases at J; junction bases unmatched: 4. The germline CDR1 and CDR2 sequences are MNHEY and SVGAGI. This CDR3 has 15 amino acids. Here the CDR3 DNA reads TGTGCCAGCAGTTACTCGGGGACAGGGAAGTACGAGCAGTACTTC. Its translation: CASSYSGTGKYEQYF.